The 26 T cell receptor beta chains in this list originate from one sample, sequenced in a study of blood T cell repertoires in COVID-19. TCRdb's copy holds only in-frame clones and misses some; the assay was immunoSEQ multiplex PCR. The sample lists hundreds of thousands of clones, around 88% occurring once. What was sequenced was peripheral blood. These TCRs come from a woman under 40 who had recovered from COVID-19.

This clone was seen more than once but under ten times. The chain carries TRBV5-1 and TRBJ1-2; the match to TRBD1 covers 7 bases. The CDR3 length is 14 residues. V dropped 0 bases and J dropped 4; count of bases not matched to a gene: 3. Germline V CDR1 and CDR2: SGHRS, YFSETQ. For the CDR3, the DNA is TGCGCCAGCAGCTTGGAGGGACAGATCTATGGCTACACCTTC. Amino acid sequence: CASSLEGQIYGYTF.

V gene TRBV24-1 combines with J gene TRBJ2-5; D may be TRBD1 (5 bases). V was cut by 3 bases and J by 5 bases, with 12 bases left in between. The length of the CDR3 is 14 residues. Germline V CDR1 and CDR2: KGHDR, SFDVKD. The CDR3 DNA reads TGTGCCACCAGTGATCCGACAGTATACGAGACCCAGTACTTC. Protein: CATSDPTVYETQYF.

The chain combines TRBV18 with TRBJ1-3; tentatively, D is TRBD1 (6 bases). Germline V gene data show CDR1 as KGHSH and CDR2 as LQKENI. The CDR3 runs 17 residues. V was cut by 0 bases and J by 0 bases, with 12 bases left in between. As DNA, the CDR3 is TGTGCCAGCTCACCACCCGGGACACCCAACTCTGGAAACACCATATATTTT. Protein sequence: CASSPPGTPNSGNTIYF. Full variable domain (remainder filled in from reference TRBV18 and TRBJ1-3): NAGVMQNPRHLVRRRGQEARLRCSPMKGHSHVYWYRQLPEEGLKFMVYLQKENIIDESGMPKERFSAEFPKEGPSILRIQQVVRGDSAAYFCASSPPGTPNSGNTIYFGEGSWLTVV.

This sequence joins TRBV7-2 and TRBJ1-1; tentatively, D is TRBD1 (6 bases). V lost 4 bases, J lost 11 bases, and 20 bases lay in between. This CDR3 is built from 14 residues. The germline V gene encodes CDR1 SGHTA and CDR2 FQGNSA. Written as DNA, the CDR3 is TGTGCCAGCAGCTCGGAGTCGGGGGGCGAGGTGGCTTTCTTT. Translated, it gives CASSSESGGEVAFF.

DNA for the CDR3: TGTGCCAGTAGTCCCTCTAATGGGCGGGGGGGCAATGAGCAGTTCTTC. This translates into CASSPSNGRGGNEQFF. The rearrangement joins TRBV19 to TRBJ2-1; 9 bases map to TRBD2. Germline CDR1 reads LNHDA; CDR2 reads SQIVND (reference sequence). The CDR3 has 16 residues. V was clipped by 5 bases and J by 6 bases; unmatched bases: 11.

The V call is TRBV27, the J call TRBJ2-7; D is possibly TRBD1 (5 bases). The CDR3 runs to 15 residues. Germline V gene sequence: CDR1 MNHEY, CDR2 SMNVEV (reference sequence). Deletions cut 3 bases from V and 3 bases from J, with 15 bases between. The CDR3 loop is CASSFFRGPSYEQYF. CDR3 DNA: TGTGCCAGCAGTTTTTTTAGGGGCCCTAGCTACGAGCAGTACTTC.

J is TRBJ1-5 and V is TRBV27; 7 nucleotides match TRBD1. This CDR3 has 14 amino acids. The V segment lost 6 bases and the J segment 10 bases; nucleotides outside the gene matches: 12. CDR1 is MNHEY, CDR2 SMNVEV, per germline (reference sequence). As DNA, the CDR3 is TGTGCCAGCAGGCTGGAGGGGGCCGTGGGACCCCAGCATTTT. Protein product: CASRLEGAVGPQHF.

CDR3: CASSLASSFTDTQYF. The CDR3, as DNA: TGTGCCAGCAGCTTGGCGTCGAGCTTCACAGATACGCAGTATTTT. V gene TRBV5-4 combines with J gene TRBJ2-3, with D unclear. The CDR3 runs to 15 residues. V lost 0 bases and J 2 bases, leaving 10 bases between the germline ends. Germline V CDR1 and CDR2: SGHNT, YYREEE (reference sequence).

The chain joins TRBV7-2 to TRBJ2-4; TRBD2 matches at 9 bases. CDR3 length: 15 residues. The trim removed 1 base at V and 5 bases at J, leaving 3 bases unmatched. Germline V gene lookup returns CDR1 SGHTA and CDR2 FQGNSA. CDR3 sequence reads: CASSLVSGGQNIQYF. The CDR3 coding sequence is TGTGCCAGCAGCTTAGTCAGCGGGGGGCAAAACATTCAGTACTTC.

This rearrangement joins TRBV18 to TRBJ1-3, with D possibly being TRBD1 (5 bases). V was clipped by 6 bases and J by 0 bases, with 12 bases between them. The CDR3 is 15 amino acids. The V gene's germline CDR1 is KGHSH and CDR2 LQKENI. The CDR3 coding sequence is TGTGCCAGCTCGCCCGACAGCCTCTCTGGAAACACCATATATTTT. Translated: CASSPDSLSGNTIYF.

The J gene is TRBJ1-1, the V gene TRBV6-5; D possibly corresponds to TRBD1 (5 bases). Germline assignment: CDR1 MNHEY and CDR2 SVGAGI. The germline V and J ends were trimmed by 6 bases and 6 bases, with 14 bases remaining between them. The CDR3 sequence is 13 residues long. CDR3 sequence (DNA): TGTGCCAGCAGCCCGGGAGAGGGGCCTGAAGCTTTCTTT. Translating gives CASSPGEGPEAFF.

The chain carries TRBV19 and TRBJ1-1; 8 bases align to TRBD1. J was trimmed by 11 bases and V by 5 bases; bases with no gene match: 10. The CDR3 runs 13 residues. The germline gives CDR1 LNHDA, CDR2 SQIVND (reference sequence). The CDR3 DNA follows: TGTGCCAGTAGTTTGCAGGGGGCGGCGGGGGCTTTCTTT. Amino acids: CASSLQGAAGAFF.

Worth noting for this clone: The sample carries other DNA sequences with the same CDR3. V is TRBV6-2 or TRBV6-3 and J is TRBJ2-7; a weak D match, TRBD2 (6 bases). V was pared by 2 bases and J by 0 bases, with 8 bases between. This CDR3 has 14 amino acids. Germline values: CDR1 MNHEY, CDR2 SVGEGT. The CDR3 bases are TGTGCCAGCAGTTACGGGACTTCCTCCTACGAGCAGTACTTC. It codes for CASSYGTSSYEQYF.

This chain uses TRBV3-1 (or the pseudogene TRBV3-2) with TRBJ1-2; possibly TRBD1 for D (5 bases). V gave up 0 bases and J gave up 4 bases, with 12 bases separating them. CDR3 size: 15 residues. Germline lookup yields CDR1 LGHDT and CDR2 YNNKEL (reference sequence). CDR3 residues: CASSQDTGRVYGYTF. The CDR3 nucleotides read TGTGCCAGCAGCCAAGATACAGGACGGGTCTATGGCTACACCTTC.

The chain carries TRBV7-2 and TRBJ2-3; 7 positions match TRBD1. With V trimmed by 5 bases and J by 4 bases, 3 bases remained unmatched. Germline CDR1 SGHTA, CDR2 FQGNSA. The CDR3 is 13 residues long. The CDR3 bases are TGTGCCAGCAGCGTCAGGGGGTCAGATACGCAGTATTTT. Translation gives CASSVRGSDTQYF. The complete variable domain, with remaining parts taken from reference TRBV7-2 and TRBJ2-3, reads GAGVSQSPSNKVTEKGKDVELRCDPISGHTALYWYRQSLGQGLEFLIYFQGNSAPDKSGLPSDRFSAERTGGSVSTLTIQRTQQEDSAVYLCASSVRGSDTQYFGPGTRLTVL.

The count of this clone is one. The rearrangement joins TRBV19 to TRBJ1-2; the D gene is possibly TRBD1 (6 bases). V lost 6 bases and J 2 bases, leaving 10 bases between the germline ends. Germline V CDR1 and CDR2: LNHDA, SQIVND (reference sequence). The CDR3 is 13 residues long. The CDR3 region has the DNA TGTGCCAGTAGCCTAACAGGGAACTATGGCTACACCTTC. This encodes CASSLTGNYGYTF.

The chain carries TRBV28 and TRBJ2-7; possibly TRBD1 for D (5 bases). Germline values: CDR1 MDHEN, CDR2 SYDVKM. V lost 3 bases to trimming and J lost 6 bases, with 9 bases between them. This CDR3 comprises 12 residues. CDR3 amino acids: CASSFQGFEQYF. CDR3 sequence (DNA): TGTGCCAGCAGTTTCCAGGGTTTCGAGCAGTACTTC.

This chain uses TRBV28 with TRBJ1-1; 7 bases are shared with TRBD1. The length of the CDR3 is 14 residues. Germline trimming cut 1 base from V and 11 bases from J; bases unmatched to any gene: 10. Per the germline V gene, CDR1 is MDHEN and CDR2 is SYDVKM. DNA for the CDR3: TGTGCCAGCAGTTTATACGACAGGGCCCGAGGGGCTTTCTTT. Its protein is CASSLYDRARGAFF.

The gene calls are TRBV6-5 and TRBJ1-1, with D uncertain. Germline V gene data show CDR1 as MNHEY and CDR2 as SVGAGI. CDR3 length: 13 residues. The V end was cut by 8 bases, the J end by 0 bases, with 10 bases between. CDR3 DNA sequence: TGTGCCAGCTTCTACAGCATGAACACTGAAGCTTTCTTT. Amino acids: CASFYSMNTEAFF.

By frequency in the sample, this clone is medium-sized. The V call is TRBV12-5, the J call TRBJ1-5, with 8 bases aligning to TRBD1. The germline V gene encodes CDR1 LGHNT and CDR2 FRNRAP. The CDR3 is 16 residues long. The V and J ends lost 0 bases and 6 bases, in that order; junction bases with no gene match: 7. CDR3 DNA: TGTGCTAGTGGTTTGGTACGGCAGGGGGCCGGTCAGCCCCAGCATTTT. Protein sequence: CASGLVRQGAGQPQHF.

V is TRBV30 and J is TRBJ2-5; 8 bases are a match to TRBD2. With 4 bases clipped from V and 4 bases from J, the junction kept 5 bases outside the gene matches. The CDR3 has 13 amino acids. Germline V gives CDR1 GTSNPN, CDR2 SVGIG (reference sequence). CDR3 sequence: CAWIGGGRETQYF. In DNA form, the CDR3 reads TGTGCCTGGATTGGCGGGGGGCGAGAGACCCAGTACTTC.

This chain uses TRBV7-9 with TRBJ1-6; 10 bases fit TRBD1. Germline V gene data show CDR1 as SEHNR and CDR2 as FQNEAQ (reference sequence). J gave up 9 bases and V 7 bases, and 6 bases lay outside the gene matches. The CDR3 is 14 amino acids. CDR3 region: CASTGQGEGSPLHF. CDR3 sequence (DNA): TGTGCCAGCACTGGACAGGGGGAAGGTTCACCCCTCCACTTT.

The chain uses TRBV18 and TRBJ2-2; D might be TRBD2 (5 bases). Trimming cost V 2 bases and J 6 bases, with 7 bases left between them. CDR3 length: 13 amino acids. CDR1 and CDR2 (germline): KGHSH, LQKENI. This CDR3 is CASSPGSSGELFF. The CDR3 region has the DNA TGTGCCAGCTCACCAGGGAGTTCCGGGGAGCTGTTTTTT.

This clone was seen only once. The chain couples TRBV4-2 to TRBJ2-7, with 12 bases that match TRBD1. The CDR3 length is 16 residues. The ends lost 4 bases at V and 0 bases at J; junction bases unmatched: 4. Germline V gene lookup returns CDR1 LGHNA and CDR2 YNFKEQ. CDR3: CASSPLGQGASYEQYF. The CDR3 region has the DNA TGTGCCAGCAGCCCACTGGGACAGGGGGCCTCCTACGAGCAGTACTTC.

The V call is TRBV3-1 (or the pseudogene TRBV3-2), the J call TRBJ1-6, with 12 bases identical to TRBD1. CDR1 is LGHDT, CDR2 YNNKEL, per germline (reference sequence). The CDR3 covers 18 residues. Losses at the gene ends were 0 bases for V and 6 bases for J; bases not matched to a gene: 6. The CDR3 spells CASSQDLGTGGRNSPLHF. The CDR3 nucleotides read TGTGCCAGCAGCCAAGATTTGGGGACAGGGGGCCGTAATTCACCCCTCCACTTT.

The rearrangement uses TRBV3-1 (or the pseudogene TRBV3-2) and TRBJ1-2; maybe TRBD1 (5 bases). This CDR3 comprises 17 residues. The germline V and J ends were trimmed by 0 bases and 1 base, with 15 bases remaining between them. Germline V gene sequence: CDR1 LGHDT, CDR2 YNNKEL (reference sequence). DNA for the CDR3: TGTGCCAGCAGCCAAGATGGGGCGGGGCCCTATAACTATGGCTACACCTTC. This translates into CASSQDGAGPYNYGYTF.